A single sample gave rise to the 3 T cell receptor beta chains below, sequenced in a study of cytomegalovirus exposure and HLA in healthy donors. Researchers ran the PCR with 60 Vbeta and 13 Jbeta primers. The repertoire was sequenced with immunoSEQ multiplex PCR; TCRdb's copy has only in-frame clones and lacks some. There are more than 65,000 clones in the sample; approximately 81% occur only once, and around 6.5% lies in the top ten. The sample taken for sequencing was PBMCs. The receptors stem from a woman in her forties or fifties in good health and CMV-seropositive.

The chain carries TRBV5-4 and TRBJ2-1; D gene ambiguous. Germline CDR1 SGHNT, CDR2 YYREEE (reference sequence). The CDR3 extends over 12 amino acids. Trimming stripped 0 bases from V and 12 bases from J, with 10 bases between. In DNA, the CDR3 is TGTGCCAGCAGCTTGGCGGGTCTTGGGCAGTTCTTC. Encoded protein: CASSLAGLGQFF.

The CDR3 sequence is CASSDRFGELFF. The CDR3 DNA sequence: TGTGCCAGCAGTGATCGTTTCGGGGAGCTGTTTTTT. V gene TRBV2 combines with J gene TRBJ2-2; D call uncertain. Germline-derived CDR1 and CDR2 are SNHLY and FYNNEI. The CDR3 runs to 12 residues. Trimming removed 3 bases from V and 7 bases from J, with 6 bases in between.

This clone was counted a few times. The V call is TRBV4-1, the J call TRBJ2-1; 13 nucleotides match TRBD2. The length of the CDR3 is 20 residues. Losses at the gene ends were 0 bases for V and 0 bases for J; bases not matched to a gene: 8. Per the germline V gene, CDR1 is MGHRA and CDR2 is YSYEKL. The CDR3 DNA reads as TGCGCCAGCAGCCAAGATCTCGGACTAGCGGGAGAGGCCTCCTACAATGAGCAGTTCTTC. It yields the protein CASSQDLGLAGEASYNEQFF.